These 15 T cell receptor beta chains were sequenced from one sample in a study of OX40 agonist ivuxolimab in advanced cancers. TCRdb's copy holds only in-frame clones and misses some; the assay was immunoSEQ multiplex PCR. The repertoire holds 70,000 or so clones, roughly 80% seen once, with roughly 11% in the top ten. The source was CD4+ or CD8+ T cells sorted from blood, collected in a trial of the OX40 agonist ivuxolimab. These TCRs come from an adult with an advanced solid tumor such as melanoma, head and neck, liver or kidney cancer.

J is TRBJ2-3 and V is TRBV2; 7 bases line up with TRBD1. V shed 6 bases and J 6 bases; nucleotides not matched to a gene: 6. Germline V gene lookup returns CDR1 SNHLY and CDR2 FYNNEI. There are 13 residues in the CDR3. CDR3 region: CASRRQGWDTQYF. The CDR3 bases are TGTGCCAGCAGGAGACAGGGTTGGGATACGCAGTATTTT.

The J gene is TRBJ2-5, the V gene TRBV30; 11 bases line up with TRBD2. The CDR3 is made up of 14 amino acids. Germline V gene lookup returns CDR1 GTSNPN and CDR2 SVGIG (reference sequence). Trimming removed 5 bases from V and 3 bases from J; junction bases left unmatched: 5. CDR3 bases: TGTGCCTGGGGACGGGGACTAGCGGAAGAGACCCAGTACTTC. Residues: CAWGRGLAEETQYF.

This chain connects TRBV19 to TRBJ2-5; D is perhaps TRBD1 (5 bases). The CDR3 contains 14 residues. Trimming removed 8 bases from V and 0 bases from J, with 13 bases in between. Germline CDR1 and CDR2: LNHDA and SQIVND (reference sequence). The CDR3 nucleotides are TGTGCCAGTCGATCCGGACACCACCAAGAGACCCAGTACTTC. The encoded protein is CASRSGHHQETQYF. The full variable domain, rest sourced from reference TRBV19 and TRBJ2-5, is DGGITQSPKYLFRKEGQNVTLSCEQNLNHDAMYWYRQDPGQGLRLIYYSQIVNDFQKGDIAEGYSVSREKKESFPLTVTSAQKNPTAFYLCASRSGHHQETQYFGPGTRLLVL.

This clone has more than one count but fewer than ten. The J gene is TRBJ2-1, the V gene TRBV9; D assignment may be TRBD1 or TRBD2 (5 bases each). V dropped 0 bases and J dropped 5 bases, with 15 bases sitting between them. The CDR3 runs to 16 residues. CDR1 and CDR2 (germline): SGDLS, YYNGEE. CDR3 loop: CASSVEWGSQDNEQFF. The CDR3 coding sequence is TGTGCCAGCAGCGTAGAGTGGGGGAGTCAAGACAATGAGCAGTTCTTC.

A single count supports this clone. The chain links TRBV7-9 to TRBJ1-3; D remains ambiguous. The germline V and J ends were trimmed by 2 bases and 0 bases, with 5 bases remaining between them. CDR1 and CDR2 (germline): SEHNR, FQNEAQ (reference sequence). The CDR3 contains 14 residues. The CDR3 region is CASSLLSSGNTIYF. CDR3 bases: TGTGCCAGCAGCTTATTGAGCTCTGGAAACACCATATATTTT. The full variable domain, with the rest looked up from reference TRBV7-9 and TRBJ1-3, is DTGVSQNPRHKITKRGQNVTFRCDPISEHNRLYWYRQTLGQGPEFLTYFQNEAQLEKSRLLSDRFSAERPKGSFSTLEIQRTEQGDSAMYLCASSLLSSGNTIYFGEGSWLTVV.

The chain combines TRBV29-1 with TRBJ2-5; weak D call: TRBD1 (6 bases). This CDR3 is built from 12 residues. Germline V gives CDR1 SQVTM, CDR2 ANQGSEA. DNA of the CDR3: TGCAGTCATCGCAGGGGCCAAGAGACCCAGTACTTC. Amino acid sequence: CSHRRGQETQYF. The entire variable domain, with the rest obtained from reference TRBV29-1 and TRBJ2-5, is as follows: SAVISQKPSRDICQRGTSLTIQCQVDSQVTMMFWYRQQPGQSLTLIATANQGSEATYESGFVIDKFPISRPNLTFSTLTVSNMSPEDSSIYLCSHRRGQETQYFGPGTRLLVL.

The CDR3 DNA reads TGTGCCAGCAGCTTCCAAGGGGTAGGAGAGACCCAGTACTTC. Protein: CASSFQGVGETQYF. The chain links TRBV11-2 to TRBJ2-5; D is perhaps TRBD1 (5 bases). The CDR3 has 14 residues. Germline assignment: CDR1 SGHAT and CDR2 FQNNGV. Trimming cost V 3 bases and J 4 bases, with 12 bases left between them.

This chain links TRBV4-1 with TRBJ1-5; D perhaps matches TRBD1 (6 bases). Germline CDR1 reads MGHRA; CDR2 reads YSYEKL. The CDR3 loop spans 15 amino acids. The ends were cut back, 5 bases at V and 7 bases at J, with 18 bases in the middle. The CDR3 is CASSTRGAQGQPQHF. The CDR3, as DNA: TGCGCCAGCAGCACCCGGGGGGCCCAGGGGCAGCCCCAGCATTTT.

This chain connects TRBV7-9 to TRBJ2-1; 7 bases match TRBD2. The CDR3 loop spans 15 amino acids. The J segment lost 7 bases and the V segment lost 1 base, leaving 7 bases of the junction unmatched. The germline gives CDR1 SEHNR, CDR2 FQNEAQ (reference sequence). The CDR3, as DNA: TGTGCCAGCAGCTTAGATGGCGGGAGTAAGAATGAGCAGTTCTTC. Amino acids: CASSLDGGSKNEQFF.

This clone was detected once. This chain joins TRBV19 and TRBJ1-5; 10 positions agree with TRBD1. Per germline, CDR1 LNHDA and CDR2 SQIVND (reference sequence). With 0 bases clipped from V and 7 bases from J, the junction kept 9 bases outside the gene matches. This CDR3 is built from 17 residues. CDR3 sequence: CASSIDRSPTGGQPQHF. The CDR3 DNA is TGTGCCAGTAGTATAGATCGATCCCCGACAGGGGGCCAGCCCCAGCATTTT.

The genes are TRBV10-1 and TRBJ2-7, with D hard to call. The germline gives CDR1 WNHNN, CDR2 SYGVQD (reference sequence). Trimming cost V 6 bases and J 6 bases, with 3 bases left between them. The CDR3 is 9 residues long. The CDR3 coding sequence is TGCGCCAGCAGGTCCGAGCAGTACGTC. It specifies CASRSEQYV.

The chain combines TRBV6-1 with TRBJ1-1; D remains unclear. V was trimmed by 5 bases and J by 0 bases, leaving 10 bases between them. Germline loops: CDR1 MNHNS, CDR2 SASEGT. The CDR3 is made up of 14 amino acids. CDR3 region: CASSQVGMNTEAFF. DNA for the CDR3: TGTGCCAGCAGTCAAGTAGGGATGAACACTGAAGCTTTCTTT.

The genes are TRBV5-4 and TRBJ2-1, with 10 bases fitting TRBD2. V lost 4 bases to trimming and J lost 8 bases; unmatched junction nucleotides: 12. This CDR3 is built from 16 residues. The germline V gene encodes CDR1 SGHNT and CDR2 YYREEE (reference sequence). CDR3 DNA sequence: TGTGCCAGCAGCCAGCGACTAGCGGGTGAAATGGATGAGCAGTTCTTC. Amino acid sequence: CASSQRLAGEMDEQFF.

The V gene is TRBV10-3, the J gene TRBJ2-5, with TRBD2 matching 10 bases. The junction had 9 bases not matched to a gene; V was cut back by 3 bases and J by 8 bases. Per germline, CDR1 ENHRY and CDR2 SYGVKD. The CDR3 is 15 amino acids. CDR3 DNA: TGTGCCATCAGTGAAAAGCGGGAGGGACCGGGAACCCAGTACTTC. Amino acids: CAISEKREGPGTQYF.

This clone has more than one count but fewer than ten. The rearrangement joins TRBV7-8 to TRBJ2-5, with a weak D call TRBD1 (5 bases). There are 15 residues in the CDR3. Germline assignment: CDR1 SGHVS and CDR2 FQNEAQ. The V gene lost 3 bases and the J gene lost 6 bases, with 17 bases spanning the gap. CDR3 DNA sequence: TGTGCCAGCAGCTTGCCCAGGGTTGGGATTAAGACCCAGTACTTC. This gives the protein CASSLPRVGIKTQYF.